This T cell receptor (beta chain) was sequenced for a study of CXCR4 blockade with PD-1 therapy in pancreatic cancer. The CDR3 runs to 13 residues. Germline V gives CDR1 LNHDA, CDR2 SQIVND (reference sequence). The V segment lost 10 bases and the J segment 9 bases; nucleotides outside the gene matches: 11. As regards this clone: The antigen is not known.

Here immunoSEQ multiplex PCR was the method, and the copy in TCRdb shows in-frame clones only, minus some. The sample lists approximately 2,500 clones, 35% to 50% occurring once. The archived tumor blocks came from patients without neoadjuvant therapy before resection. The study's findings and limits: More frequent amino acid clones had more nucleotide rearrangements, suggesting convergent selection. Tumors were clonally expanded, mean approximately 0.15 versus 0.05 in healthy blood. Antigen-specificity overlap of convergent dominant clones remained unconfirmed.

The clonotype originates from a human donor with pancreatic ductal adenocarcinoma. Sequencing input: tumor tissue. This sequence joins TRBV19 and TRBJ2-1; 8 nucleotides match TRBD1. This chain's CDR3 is CATSIQGEREQFF. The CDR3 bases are TGTGCCACCTCGATACAGGGGGAACGTGAGCAGTTCTTC. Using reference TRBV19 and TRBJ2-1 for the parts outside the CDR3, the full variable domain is DGGITQSPKYLFRKEGQNVTLSCEQNLNHDAMYWYRQDPGQGLRLIYYSQIVNDFQKGDIAEGYSVSREKKESFPLTVTSAQKNPTAFYLCATSIQGEREQFFGPGTRLTVL.